Each of the 27 T cell receptor beta chains below was sequenced from the same sample in a study of blood T cells in healthy people across ages. A second PCR of 7 to 11 cycles used a sample-barcoded 5' primer and a J-beta primer mix. A single record per CDR3 protein comes from TCRdb applying MiXCR to the 5' RACE reads. The sample contains roughly 2 million distinct CDR3 sequences, about 50% of which appear only once. The specimen was blood. These receptors came from a woman in her 40s in good health.

In this sample, this clonotype turned up once. The chain combines TRBV6-2 or TRBV6-3 with TRBJ2-3; the match to TRBD2 covers 11 bases. There are 17 residues in the CDR3. J was trimmed by 8 bases and V by 7 bases; bases with no gene match: 17. The germline gives CDR1 MNHEY, CDR2 SVGEGT. CDR3 amino acids: CASNPAGLAGGAGTQYF. The CDR3 DNA follows: TGTGCCAGCAACCCCGCAGGGCTAGCGGGGGGTGCTGGTACGCAGTATTTT.

This clonotype appeared a few times. The chain has TRBV13 and TRBJ2-7; D perhaps matches TRBD2 (7 bases). The DNA end favors TRBJ2-4, so the J call may be wrong. CDR1 is PRHDT, CDR2 FYEKMQ, per germline (reference sequence). CDR3 length equals 16 residues. CDR3 bases: TGTGCCAGCAGCTTAGGCCTAAGGGGGGGGAACAACATTCAGTACTTC. This encodes CASSLGLRGGNNIQYF.

The chain uses TRBV18 and TRBJ1-2; the D is unclear. Trimming removed 6 bases from V and 1 base from J, with 15 bases in between. The CDR3 consists of 15 residues. Germline-derived CDR1 and CDR2 are KGHSH and LQKENI. The CDR3 DNA reads as TGTGCCAGCTCCCAACAACCTCGGGATAACTATGGCTACACCTTC. Protein: CASSQQPRDNYGYTF.

The chain links TRBV5-1 to TRBJ2-5; D unclear. The length of the CDR3 is 14 residues. V lost 4 bases and J 3 bases, leaving 13 bases between the germline ends. CDR1 is SGHRS and CDR2 is YFSETQ in the germline V gene. Here the CDR3 reads CASSGTSSEETQYF. The CDR3 DNA follows: TGCGCCAGCAGCGGCACCTCCTCCGAAGAGACCCAGTACTTC.

CDR3 nucleotides: TGTGCCACCAGTGAACTGGGTGAGCAGTTCTTC. Translation gives CATSELGEQFF. The chain uses TRBV24-1 and TRBJ2-1; the D is unclear. Germline CDR1 KGHDR, CDR2 SFDVKD. The V gene lost 4 bases and the J gene lost 9 bases, with 6 bases spanning the gap. This CDR3 is 11 amino acids long.

This clonotype occurred a few times. The junction and the germline gene differ at one end; a read error may be behind it. The rearrangement joins TRBV7-2 to TRBJ2-1; the match to TRBD1 covers 8 bases. CDR3 size: 14 residues. CDR1 SGHTA and CDR2 FQGNSA come from the germline V gene. CDR3 residues: CASSLAGTGYEQFF. The DNA for the CDR3 is TGTGCTAGCAGCTTAGCAGGGACAGGCTATGAGCAGTTCTTC.

With regard to this clonotype: A read error may produce the germline difference seen at one junction end. V gene TRBV25-1 combines with J gene TRBJ2-3; 11 bases line up with TRBD2. From germline, CDR1 is MGHDK and CDR2 SYGVNS. This CDR3 contains 15 residues. DNA for the CDR3: TGCGCCAGCGGAATACTAGCGGGGGGCACAGATACGCAGTATTTT. Its protein product is CASGILAGGTDTQYF. The entire variable domain, with the rest obtained from reference TRBV25-1 and TRBJ2-3, is as follows: EADIYQTPRYLVIGTGKKITLECSQTMGHDKMYWYQQDPGMELHLIHYSYGVNSTEKGDLSSESTVSRIRTEHFPLTLESARPSHTSQYLCASGILAGGTDTQYFGPGTRLTVL.

This sequence joins TRBV11-2 and TRBJ2-5; a weak D match, TRBD2 (5 bases). Deletions cut 5 bases from V and 11 bases from J, with 12 bases between. The CDR3 spans 11 residues. The germline V gene encodes CDR1 SGHAT and CDR2 FQNNGV. The CDR3 here is CASSRTDEQYF. The CDR3 coding sequence is TGTGCCAGCAGCAGGACTGATGAGCAGTACTTC. Supplemented by reference TRBV11-2 and TRBJ2-5, the full variable domain reads EAGVAQSPRYKIIEKRQSVAFWCNPISGHATLYWYQQILGQGPKLLIQFQNNGVVDDSQLPKDRFSAERLKGVDSTLKIQPAKLEDSAVYLCASSRTDEQYFGPGTRLLVL.

The CDR3 loop is CASSYDHLTSGANVLTF. The CDR3 DNA reads TGTGCCAGCAGTTACGATCACCTCACCTCAGGGGCCAACGTCCTGACTTTC. The rearrangement uses TRBV6-2 or TRBV6-3 and TRBJ2-6, with D unclear. The CDR3 is made up of 17 amino acids. V was trimmed by 2 bases and J by 4 bases, leaving 15 bases between them. Germline V gene lookup returns CDR1 MNHEY and CDR2 SVGEGT.

V and J are TRBV7-2 and TRBJ1-4, with D unresolved. The CDR3 sequence is 15 residues long. V lost 2 bases to trimming and J lost 5 bases, with 12 bases between them. Germline values: CDR1 SGHTA, CDR2 FQGNSA. CDR3 coding DNA: TGTGCCAGCAGCTTATTCAGGAGTTCAAATGAAAAACTGTTTTTT. This codes for CASSLFRSSNEKLFF.

This clonotype has only a few counts. The rearrangement links TRBV7-2 to TRBJ2-7; 8 nucleotides line up with TRBD2. CDR1 and CDR2 (germline): SGHTA, FQGNSA. Trimming took 1 base from V and 4 from J; bases not matched to a gene: 3. CDR3 length: 14 amino acids. The CDR3 sequence: CASSLGSSGYEQYF. In DNA form, the CDR3 reads TGTGCCAGCAGCTTAGGCTCTAGCGGGTACGAGCAGTACTTC.

J is TRBJ2-7 and V is TRBV20-1, with D unresolved. The tail of the sequence fits TRBJ2-4 better, so the J call may be wrong. CDR1 is DFQATT and CDR2 is SNEGSKA in the germline V gene (reference sequence). The CDR3 has 12 residues. CDR3 sequence: CSARVSSNIQYF. CDR3 bases: TGCAGTGCTAGAGTATCTTCGAACATTCAGTACTTC.

This rearrangement joins TRBV28 to TRBJ2-1; TRBD2 is a possible D gene (6 bases). CDR1 and CDR2 from the germline V gene are MDHEN and SYDVKM. This CDR3 comprises 15 residues. The germline V and J ends were trimmed by 5 bases and 0 bases, with 11 bases remaining between them. CDR3 bases: TGTGCCAGCAGTCCCCAGGACTACTCCTACAATGAGCAGTTCTTC. The encoded protein is CASSPQDYSYNEQFF.

Worth noting for this clonotype: One base away lies a much larger clone, so this may be a sequencing read error. The chain employs TRBV2 and TRBJ2-1; perhaps TRBD1 as D (5 bases). The CDR3 has 13 amino acids. CDR1 and CDR2 from the germline V gene are SNHLY and FYNNEI. The V gene lost 4 bases and the J gene lost 6 bases, with 10 bases spanning the gap. This CDR3 is CASSAQGCNEQFF. DNA of the CDR3: TGTGCCAGCAGTGCTCAGGGATGCAATGAGCAGTTCTTC.

V usage is TRBV20-1 and J usage is TRBJ2-2, with a tentative D call TRBD2 (6 bases). The CDR3 sequence is 15 residues long. Germline V gene data show CDR1 as DFQATT and CDR2 as SNEGSKA (reference sequence). With 5 bases removed from V and 2 bases from J, the gap between germline ends came to 15 bases. DNA of the CDR3: TGCAGTGCTGCACCGGCGGGGCTCAACACCGGGGAGCTGTTTTTT. Translated: CSAAPAGLNTGELFF.

This clonotype appeared a few times. The rearrangement joins TRBV25-1 to TRBJ2-6; D assignment may be TRBD1 or TRBD2 (5 bases each). Looked up from germline, CDR1 is MGHDK and CDR2 is SYGVNS. The ends were cut back, 2 bases at V and 13 bases at J, with 9 bases in the middle. This CDR3 has 12 residues. Here the CDR3 reads CASSERWGVLTF. DNA of the CDR3: TGTGCCAGCAGTGAACGATGGGGGGTCCTGACTTTC.

This clonotype appeared a single time. The V call is TRBV5-1, the J call TRBJ1-2; 7 bases are a match to TRBD1. The CDR3 runs to 16 residues. After removal of 0 bases from V and 3 bases from J, the junction contained 8 bases not matched to a gene. Germline V gives CDR1 SGHRS, CDR2 YFSETQ. The CDR3 sequence is CASSLGQQGGYYGYTF. The CDR3 DNA reads TGCGCCAGCAGCTTGGGACAGCAGGGGGGTTACTATGGCTACACCTTC.

This chain links TRBV11-3 with TRBJ2-1; 7 bases are shared with TRBD1. Germline V CDR1 and CDR2: SGHNT, YENEEA. J gave up 6 bases and V 3 bases, and 8 bases lay outside the gene matches. This CDR3 region has 15 residues. CDR3: CASSFSRGNLNEQFF. The CDR3 bases are TGTGCCAGCAGCTTTAGCAGGGGGAACCTCAATGAGCAGTTCTTC.

This clonotype was recorded once. This sequence joins TRBV12-3 or TRBV12-4 and TRBJ1-2, with TRBD1 matching 8 bases. The V and J ends lost 3 bases and 5 bases, in that order; junction bases with no gene match: 11. The CDR3 is made up of 16 amino acids. The CDR3: CASSFVSGTGTYGYTF. The CDR3 DNA reads as TGTGCCAGCAGTTTCGTTTCGGGGACAGGAACATATGGCTACACCTTC.

Concerning this clonotype: With a much larger clone just one base away, this may be a read error. The genes are TRBV5-1 and TRBJ2-7, with D possibly matching TRBD1 (5 bases). Trimming took 0 bases from V and 2 from J, leaving 9 bases between them. CDR3 length: 14 residues. Germline assignment: CDR1 SGHRS and CDR2 YFSETQ. Here the CDR3 reads CASSLEGPTYEQYF. The CDR3 DNA reads TGCGCCAGCAGCTTGGAGGGGCCTACCTACGAGCAGTACTTC.

This clonotype appeared a few times. CDR3 protein: CSARDYRTDTQYF. For the CDR3, the DNA is TGCAGTGCTAGAGATTACCGCACAGATACGCAGTATTTT. The chain couples TRBV20-1 to TRBJ2-3; D unresolved. Germline CDR1 and CDR2: DFQATT and SNEGSKA (reference sequence). V gave up 0 bases and J gave up 1 base, with 5 bases separating them. This CDR3 has 13 residues.

The chain uses TRBV10-1 and TRBJ2-3, with TRBD1 matching over 7 bases. V was clipped by 5 bases and J by 7 bases; unmatched bases: 12. The CDR3 is made up of 15 amino acids. Germline V gives CDR1 WNHNN, CDR2 SYGVQD (reference sequence). The CDR3 coding sequence is TGCGCCAGCAGTTACCAAAAAGGGGGCCGGAATACGCAGTATTTT. As protein: CASSYQKGGRNTQYF.

V is TRBV20-1 and J is TRBJ1-2, with D hard to call. Germline V lookup: CDR1 DFQATT, CDR2 SNEGSKA (reference sequence). CDR3 length equals 14 residues. V shed 3 bases and J shed 6 bases, with 17 bases lying between them. CDR3 region: CSARRPGSDDGYTF. The DNA for the CDR3 is TGCAGTGCTAGGAGGCCGGGGTCGGACGATGGCTACACCTTC.

The chain is built from TRBV20-1 and TRBJ1-5; D possibly corresponds to TRBD1 (6 bases). Per the germline V gene, CDR1 is DFQATT and CDR2 is SNEGSKA (reference sequence). Trimming pared 5 bases from V and 0 bases from J, leaving 11 bases between. This CDR3 has 14 amino acids. The CDR3 DNA reads as TGCAGTGCTTCTCCGGACAGTAGCAATCAGCCCCAGCATTTT. Translated, it gives CSASPDSSNQPQHF.

The J gene is TRBJ2-1, the V gene TRBV6-2 or TRBV6-3, with 11 bases that match TRBD2. The CDR3 contains 16 residues. V trimming: 5 bases; J trimming: 5 bases; junction bases outside the gene matches: 8. CDR1 and CDR2 (germline): MNHEY, SVGEGT. The CDR3 reads CASSKTSGVTNNEQFF. The CDR3 DNA reads TGTGCCAGCAGTAAGACTAGCGGGGTAACCAACAATGAGCAGTTCTTC.

The chain uses TRBV7-2 and TRBJ1-2, with D perhaps matching TRBD1 (6 bases). Germline CDR1 SGHTA, CDR2 FQGNSA. The ends were cut back, 3 bases at V and 5 bases at J, with 19 bases in the middle. The CDR3 contains 16 residues. The CDR3 DNA reads TGTGCCAGCAGCTTCCTACAGGGAGATCTACGTTATGGCTACACCTTC. It codes for CASSFLQGDLRYGYTF.

This clonotype was seen more than once but under ten times. The rearrangement links TRBV20-1 to TRBJ1-2, with D tentatively TRBD1 (5 bases). The CDR3 totals 13 residues. Trimming took off 7 bases at V and 2 bases at J, with 14 bases between the two ends. The germline V gene encodes CDR1 DFQATT and CDR2 SNEGSKA (reference sequence). The CDR3 sequence: CSGQSDLNYGYTF. The CDR3, as DNA: TGCAGTGGACAGTCCGACTTAAACTATGGCTACACCTTC.